This T cell receptor (beta chain) was found in a study of blood T cells in healthy people across ages. With V trimmed by 6 bases and J by 8 bases, 5 bases remained unmatched. CDR3 size: 14 residues. Through a sample-barcoded 5' primer and a J-beta primer mix, a second PCR was run for about 6 to 11 cycles. At least 3 million CDR3-containing paired-end reads were obtained per sample. TCRdb ran MiXCR on the 5' RACE reads and lists one entry per CDR3 protein. This table has 1.5 million to 2 million distinct CDR3 sequences, about 39% appearing once. This receptor was obtained from a human donor in good health. This chain uses TRBV12-3 or TRBV12-4 with TRBJ1-6, with TRBD1 matching over 9 bases. Sequenced: blood. CDR3 sequence: CASSRDREDSPLHF. CDR3 nucleotides: TGTGCCAGCAGCCGGGACAGGGAAGATTCACCCCTCCACTTT.